Listed here are 15 T cell receptor beta chains from one sample, sequenced in a study of shared clonotypes between healthy human individuals. It was CD45RO-negative cells, positively selected for CCR7, that made up naive CD8 cells, with terminally differentiated effector memory CD45RA+ cells excluded. TCRdb keeps only in-frame clones here, not all; method: immunoSEQ multiplex PCR. The table has about 2.1 million clones, around 93% seen once. Sequencing input: naive CD8+ T cells from PBMCs. The receptors derive from a man younger than 35 in good health. Some clones in this sample may be carry-over from other donors' samples.

The J gene is TRBJ2-7, the V gene TRBV4-1; a possible D gene is TRBD1 (6 bases). V lost 3 bases, J lost 3 bases, and 18 bases lay in between. This CDR3 is 16 amino acids long. Germline loops: CDR1 MGHRA, CDR2 YSYEKL. The CDR3 DNA reads as TGCGCCAGCAGCCAGCAGATAACCGGGACACTCTACGAGCAGTACTTC. This sequence encodes CASSQQITGTLYEQYF.

V and J are TRBV28 and TRBJ2-2; D is undetermined. This CDR3 has 12 residues. CDR1 and CDR2 (germline): MDHEN, SYDVKM. V lost 5 bases and J lost 6, with 7 bases in between. The CDR3 region is CASSPRSGELFF. The CDR3 DNA is TGTGCCAGCAGTCCGAGGTCCGGGGAGCTGTTTTTT.

This clone was counted only a few times. Other DNA sequences in this specimen translate into the identical CDR3. V gene TRBV5-8 combines with J gene TRBJ2-1; D gene unclear. V was pared by 0 bases and J by 7 bases, with 5 bases between. In germline, CDR1 is SGHTS, CDR2 YDEGEE. The CDR3 runs 12 residues. The DNA of the CDR3 is TGTGCCAGCAGCTTGGGACTGAATGAGCAGTTCTTC. Amino acid sequence: CASSLGLNEQFF.

This sequence joins TRBV19 and TRBJ2-2; TRBD2 might be the D (5 bases). V dropped 7 bases and J dropped 4 bases, with 13 bases sitting between them. The CDR3 is 14 amino acids. Germline V gene sequence: CDR1 LNHDA, CDR2 SQIVND (reference sequence). The CDR3 reads CASIEGDGTGELFF. CDR3 in DNA: TGTGCCAGTATCGAGGGAGATGGCACCGGGGAGCTGTTTTTT.

The chain joins TRBV27 to TRBJ2-1, with 8 nucleotides matching TRBD2. The CDR3 runs 16 residues. V gave up 5 bases and J gave up 4 bases; unmatched junction bases: 10. CDR1 is MNHEY, CDR2 SMNVEV, per germline (reference sequence). The CDR3 DNA sequence: TGTGCCAGCAGTCCCACCGGGACTAGTTCTTACAATGAGCAGTTCTTC. This gives the protein CASSPTGTSSYNEQFF.

V usage is TRBV9 and J usage is TRBJ2-1; 10 nucleotides match TRBD1. Germline lookup yields CDR1 SGDLS and CDR2 YYNGEE. J gave up 7 bases and V 4 bases, and 5 bases lay outside the gene matches. The CDR3 is made up of 14 amino acids. The CDR3, as DNA: TGTGCCAGCAGCCCCGGGACAGGGGCAAATGAGCAGTTCTTC. Translation: CASSPGTGANEQFF.

This clone was seen a handful of times. The CDR3 protein is CASSKVMNTEAFF. The CDR3 DNA follows: TGTGCCAGTAGTAAGGTGATGAACACTGAAGCTTTCTTT. This chain uses TRBV19 with TRBJ1-1; D unclear. Per the germline V gene, CDR1 is LNHDA and CDR2 is SQIVND (reference sequence). The CDR3 is made up of 13 amino acids. V was cut by 4 bases and J by 0 bases, with 6 bases left in between.

The chain recombines TRBV7-9 with TRBJ2-2; 7 bases match TRBD2. The CDR3 runs to 15 residues. Trimming cost V 5 bases and J 4 bases; bases outside gene matches: 7. The germline V gene has CDR1 SEHNR and CDR2 FQNEAQ (reference sequence). The CDR3 is CASSPREAVTGELFF. The DNA for the CDR3 is TGTGCCAGCAGCCCCCGGGAGGCAGTCACCGGGGAGCTGTTTTTT.

The chain joins TRBV27 to TRBJ2-1; maybe TRBD2 (5 bases). CDR1 is MNHEY and CDR2 is SMNVEV in the germline V gene (reference sequence). The CDR3 sequence is 15 residues long. V was cut by 4 bases and J by 1 base, with 11 bases left in between. Here the CDR3 DNA reads TGTGCCAGCAGTTCCGGGGTCTTGTCCTACAATGAGCAGTTCTTC. Its translation: CASSSGVLSYNEQFF.

The J gene is TRBJ1-1, the V gene TRBV5-1, with TRBD1 matching 7 bases. This CDR3 is built from 15 residues. CDR1 and CDR2 (germline): SGHRS, YFSETQ. V shed 4 bases, J shed 5 bases, and the junction held 11 bases outside the gene matches. The DNA for the CDR3 is TGCGCCAGCAGCCCAGACAGGGACTGGTATACTGAAGCTTTCTTT. Translated, it gives CASSPDRDWYTEAFF.

This clone was counted only a few times. The chain is built from TRBV4-1 and TRBJ1-5; a weak D match, TRBD1 (5 bases). V lost 4 bases and J 4 bases, leaving 17 bases between the germline ends. The germline V gene has CDR1 MGHRA and CDR2 YSYEKL. CDR3 size: 16 residues. The DNA of the CDR3 is TGCGCCAGCAGCCTCCGACACGGGGCGAGGAATCAGCCCCAGCATTTT. This gives the protein CASSLRHGARNQPQHF.

The genes are TRBV29-1 and TRBJ1-3; a possible D gene is TRBD1 (5 bases). V was cut by 1 base and J by 0 bases, with 16 bases left in between. The CDR3 spans 17 residues. Germline V gives CDR1 SQVTM, CDR2 ANQGSEA. The CDR3 DNA reads as TGCAGCGTTGAAGGTCCCCTACAGGACGACTCTGGAAACACCATATATTTT. It yields the protein CSVEGPLQDDSGNTIYF.

This clone was seen a single time. The chain employs TRBV5-1 and TRBJ2-3; D not resolved. Germline V gene data show CDR1 as SGHRS and CDR2 as YFSETQ. This CDR3 contains 16 residues. Trimming took 4 bases from V and 3 from J, leaving 18 bases between them. As DNA, the CDR3 is TGCGCCAGCAGCGTCTACCTCCTCCGGATGACAGATACGCAGTATTTT. It encodes CASSVYLLRMTDTQYF.

The chain couples TRBV11-2 to TRBJ1-3; D remains unclear. Germline CDR1 is SGHAT and CDR2 is FQNNGV. CDR3 size: 16 residues. Trimming removed 4 bases at V and 0 bases at J, with 13 bases between. CDR3 region: CASSSIVGFSGNTIYF. Written as DNA, the CDR3 is TGTGCCAGCAGCTCGATAGTGGGGTTCTCTGGAAACACCATATATTTT.

The chain uses TRBV7-9 and TRBJ2-7, with TRBD1 identical over 9 bases. Germline V CDR1 and CDR2: SEHNR, FQNEAQ (reference sequence). This CDR3 comprises 16 residues. The V segment lost 5 bases and the J segment 3 bases; nucleotides outside the gene matches: 11. CDR3 nucleotide sequence: TGTGCCAGCAGCCCAAAGGGACAGGGAACTTTCTACGAGCAGTACTTC. Protein product: CASSPKGQGTFYEQYF.